This T cell receptor (beta chain) was recorded in a study of post-analysis software for immune sequencing data. Study findings and constraints: Multiple sclerosis was associated with a significant reduction in normalized Chao1 diversity relative to controls. Included in a set of roughly five TRBV segments more frequent in patients than controls were TRBV5-6, TRBV5-1 and TRBV20-1. F measure showed strong co-clustering of same-batch samples.

TCR beta cDNA libraries included unique molecular identifiers. The T cell input of roughly 0.95 to 10 million gave roughly 0.5 million cDNA molecules. TCRdb reanalysed the PCR reads using MiXCR and keeps one entry per CDR3 protein. Here the sample spans about half a million distinct CDR3 sequences, around 40% being singletons. This clonotype came up a few times. Its target is not known. Germline lookup yields CDR1 MNHEY and CDR2 SMNVEV (reference sequence). The ends lost 5 bases at V and 2 bases at J; junction bases unmatched: 12. This CDR3 has 17 residues. The clonotype was recovered from a girl aged 5-17 years with multiple sclerosis. The source material was blood. V and J are TRBV27 and TRBJ2-7, with TRBD2 matching 10 bases. Here the CDR3 reads CASSPDTSGITAYEQYF. DNA of the CDR3: TGTGCCAGCAGTCCTGATACTAGCGGGATCACGGCCTACGAGCAGTACTTC.